The 3 T cell receptor beta chains reported below all come from one sample, sequenced in a study of sequential checkpoint blockade in melanoma. Treatment: randomized to nivolumab then ipilimumab (arm A) or the reverse (arm B). Sequenced by immunoSEQ multiplex PCR; TCRdb stores in-frame clones only, minus some. The table has some 17,000 clones, roughly four fifths seen once. Here the sequenced sample was CD8+ T cells sorted from blood (inferred from file names), taken from a patient given nivolumab and ipilimumab in sequence. The receptor source for this set is a human donor with melanoma.

The V gene is TRBV14, the J gene TRBJ2-3; tentatively, D is TRBD2 (5 bases). Trimming left V 4 bases short and J 9 bases short, with 11 bases between. Per the germline V gene, CDR1 is SGHDN and CDR2 is FVKESK. The CDR3 extends over 12 amino acids. The CDR3: CASSPPGETQYF. The CDR3 bases are TGTGCCAGCAGCCCACCCGGGGAGACGCAGTATTTT.

The V call is TRBV2, the J call TRBJ2-3, with 7 bases lining up with TRBD2. J was trimmed by 9 bases and V by 4 bases; bases with no gene match: 13. This CDR3 is built from 15 residues. Per germline, CDR1 SNHLY and CDR2 FYNNEI. The chain's CDR3 is CASSGGGSRSTTQYF. The DNA for the CDR3 is TGTGCCAGCAGTGGGGGAGGGTCCCGAAGTACGACGCAGTATTTT.

The CDR3 sequence: CASSPARGPYEQYF. The DNA of the CDR3 is TGCGCCAGCAGCCCTGCCAGGGGACCATACGAGCAGTACTTC. The chain is built from TRBV5-1 and TRBJ2-7; a possible D gene is TRBD1 (6 bases). CDR3 length equals 14 residues. CDR1 SGHRS and CDR2 YFSETQ come from the germline V gene. Trimming left V 4 bases short and J 4 bases short, with 15 bases between.